The 5 T cell receptor beta chains reported below all come from one sample, sequenced in a study of cytomegalovirus exposure and HLA in healthy donors (TCRdb year 2017). Libraries were made using the immunoSEQ multiplex PCR assay. A mixture of 60 forward primers for TCR Vbeta segments and 13 reverse primers for TCR Jbeta segments was used in the multiplex PCR. This immuneACCESS table, as held by TCRdb, lists in-frame sequences with V and J called but not all clones. Of the missing ones, under half trace to an unresolved V gene in checked studies; the others have no known cause. The data table for this sample lists 60,000 to 80,000 clones. The top ten hold roughly 0.8% of the sample. Specimen: PBMCs. These receptors were taken from a boy aged 5-17 years in good health and CMV-seronegative.

The chain is built from TRBV30 and TRBJ1-5, with D uncertain. V dropped 1 base and J dropped 0 bases, with 4 bases sitting between them. The CDR3 totals 13 residues. The V gene's germline CDR1 is GTSNPN and CDR2 SVGIG (reference sequence). This CDR3 is CAWSADSNQPQHF. CDR3 sequence (DNA): TGTGCCTGGAGTGCAGATAGCAATCAGCCCCAGCATTTT.

The rearrangement links TRBV30 to TRBJ2-1, with a weak D call TRBD1 (6 bases). The CDR3 has 12 amino acids. The V end lost 7 bases, the J end lost 5 bases, and 12 bases lay between the germline ends. Germline loops: CDR1 GTSNPN, CDR2 SVGIG (reference sequence). CDR3 region: CAYRTVDNEQFF. The DNA for the CDR3 is TGTGCCTACCGGACAGTTGACAATGAGCAGTTCTTC. The variable domain in full, with the rest retrieved from reference TRBV30 and TRBJ2-1, is SQTIHQWPATLVQPVGSPLSLECTVEGTSNPNLYWYRQAAGRGLQLLFYSVGIGQISSEVPQNLSASRPQDRQFILSSKKLLLSDSGFYLCAYRTVDNEQFFGPGTRLTVL.

V is TRBV6-6 and J is TRBJ2-2, with 11 bases aligning to TRBD1. The CDR3 contains 15 residues. Germline loops: CDR1 MNHNY, CDR2 SVGAGI (reference sequence). V lost 6 bases to trimming and J lost 3 bases; unmatched junction nucleotides: 3. As DNA, the CDR3 is TGTGCCAGCAGCCGGACAGGGGGCGACACCGGGGAGCTGTTTTTT. This codes for CASSRTGGDTGELFF.

The V call is TRBV2, the J call TRBJ1-2; tentatively, D is TRBD1 (5 bases). V shed 4 bases and J shed 3 bases, with 12 bases lying between them. The germline V gene has CDR1 SNHLY and CDR2 FYNNEI. This CDR3 spans 14 amino acids. CDR3 protein: CASSGERGHYGYTF. CDR3 DNA sequence: TGTGCCAGCAGTGGGGAAAGGGGCCACTATGGCTACACCTTC.

The rearrangement uses TRBV2 and TRBJ1-3, with D possibly TRBD1 on 5 matching bases. The length of the CDR3 is 12 residues. The germline V and J ends were trimmed by 8 bases and 4 bases, with 9 bases remaining between them. Germline loops: CDR1 SNHLY, CDR2 FYNNEI. Written as DNA, the CDR3 is TGTGCCAGCGGGGGGTCAGGAAACACCATATATTTT. This codes for CASGGSGNTIYF.